Listed below are T cell receptor beta chains from one sample, sequenced in a study of T cells in Graves' hyperthyroidism and ophthalmopathy. TCRdb passed the multiplex PCR reads through MiXCR, listing each CDR3 protein once. Of around 350,000 distinct CDR3 sequences listed, about 18% were seen once; the top ten hold around 3.4%. What was sequenced was blood. Source of these receptors: a woman between 18 and 29 years old with Graves' hyperthyroidism. Both conserved end residues are part of each CDR3. D genes are given only for firm matches. Only some rows state a clone size, as once, few, many or a class for expanded clones.

v_call,clone_size,d_call,j_call,cdr3_nt,cdr3_aa
TRBV30,many,TRBD1,TRBJ1-5,TGTGCCTGGAGTCGGGACAGCGCAGGGCCCCAGCATTTT,CAWSRDSAGPQHF
TRBV11-3,many,TRBD1,TRBJ2-5,TGTGCCAGCAGTTCAACAGGGGGCGAGACCCAGTACTTC,CASSSTGGETQYF
TRBV9,.,TRBD1,TRBJ1-2,TGTGCCAGCAGCATCTCCGGGACAGGGGCCGTGAACTATGGCTACACCTTC,CASSISGTGAVNYGYTF
TRBV5-1,many,.,TRBJ1-1,TGCGCCAGCAGCTGGGGCGCAGGGAGGAGAAACACTGAAGCTTTCTTT,CASSWGAGRRNTEAFF
TRBV6-6,many,TRBD1,TRBJ1-5,TGTGCCAGCAGTCCCATGGGACAGGGAGGGCGGGGTGGTGGTCAGCCCCAGCATTTT,CASSPMGQGGRGGGQPQHF
TRBV3-1,.,.,TRBJ1-2,TGTGCCAGCAGCCAAGAGTTCAGGGGAAAAGGCTACACCTTC,CASSQEFRGKGYTF
TRBV28,once,.,TRBJ1-2,TGTGCCAGCAGTTCACAGGAGTCCGGGAACTATGGCTACACCTTC,CASSSQESGNYGYTF
TRBV9,many,.,TRBJ2-7,TGTGCCAGCAGCGTAGACGGGGACTCCTACGAGCAGTACTTC,CASSVDGDSYEQYF
TRBV30,few,.,TRBJ2-5,TGTGCCTGGGAGGTCGTTCAAGAGACCCAGTACTTC,CAWEVVQETQYF
TRBV5-1,.,TRBD2,TRBJ2-5,TGCGCCAGCGGACTAGCGGGGGGGCCGCCGGAGACCCAGTACTTC,CASGLAGGPPETQYF
TRBV30,many,TRBD1,TRBJ2-7,TGTGCCTGGAGTGCAACAGGGGGCTACTACGAGCAGTACTTC,CAWSATGGYYEQYF